These T cell receptor beta chains were read from a single sample in a study of Ad26.COV2.S vaccination and SARS-CoV-2 variants. The repertoire was sequenced with immunoSEQ multiplex PCR; TCRdb's copy has only in-frame clones and lacks some. The repertoire consists of approximately 300,000 clones, with about 86% occurring once and the leading ten covering around 2%. Here the sequenced sample was peripheral blood, taken in a trial of Ad26.COV2.S vaccine versus placebo. Receptors originate from a person between 18 and 65 years old who received the Ad26.COV2.S COVID-19 vaccine or a placebo. Both conserved end residues are part of each CDR3. The order of the fields is D gene, V gene, J gene, CDR3 protein. A D gene is named only where the DNA matches it firmly.

D: -
V: TRBV2
J: TRBJ1-2
CDR3: CASSELGKNYGYTF

D: -
V: TRBV15
J: TRBJ1-2
CDR3: CATSKNSEANYGYTF

D: -
V: TRBV19
J: TRBJ1-1
CDR3: CATHPTGRMNTEAFF

D: -
V: TRBV10-1
J: TRBJ1-4
CDR3: CASTQGLEKLFF

D: TRBD1
V: TRBV2
J: TRBJ1-1
CDR3: CASRILGQLNTEAFF

D: TRBD2
V: TRBV7-8
J: TRBJ2-3
CDR3: CASSLGASGGGSTDTQYF

D: -
V: TRBV7-6
J: TRBJ2-4
CDR3: CASSPQAGLAKNIQYF

D: -
V: TRBV5-6
J: TRBJ1-2
CDR3: CASSWGFGESNYGYTF

D: -
V: TRBV11-2
J: TRBJ1-4
CDR3: CASSSGPTGVKLFF

D: -
V: TRBV6-5
J: TRBJ1-5
CDR3: CAVAGLGGRQPQHF